This T cell receptor beta chain was identified during a study of CD8 T cells in Susac syndrome. As for the study in general: Of the sequenced Susac syndrome patients, six had active disease and about 8 were in remission.

As to this clonotype: The antigen is not known.

Whole-study results and caveats: By the study's own acknowledgment, its TCR sequencing and HLA analysis included relatively few individuals.

CDR1 SGDLS and CDR2 YYNGEE come from the germline V gene. With V trimmed by 3 bases and J by 13 bases, 6 bases remained unmatched. The CDR3 contains 13 residues. RNA was extracted with the RNeasy kit, and a quantity of roughly 0.45 to 1 ug was reverse transcribed using random hexamers. One entry per CDR3 protein, called by TCRdb with MiXCR from the immunoSEQ multiplex PCR reads. Of roughly 150,000 distinct CDR3 sequences in the sample, almost 96% were seen once. The T cells that were sequenced for TCR beta were CD8+ and CD4+ cells from blood. The V and J genes are TRBV9 and TRBJ2-1, with 11 bases matching TRBD2. The clonotype was recovered from a human donor with Susac syndrome. Sequenced: CD4+ T cells from PBMCs. CDR3 amino acids: CASSATSGVPQFF. The CDR3 bases are TGTGCCAGCAGCGCGACTAGCGGGGTCCCTCAGTTCTTC.